Below are 28 T cell receptor beta chains sequenced from a single sample in a study of identical twins. TCRdb re-called the 5' RACE reads with MiXCR, one entry per CDR3 protein. The data contain about 660,000 distinct CDR3 sequences, 8.5% to 9% of them seen just once; the ten biggest clones take up around 0.98%. These data also formed part of another study, on yellow fever vaccine responses in identical twins.

The sample comprised PBMCs. Receptors originate from a woman aged 18-29 years in good health.

This chain links TRBV11-1 with TRBJ2-2; 7 bases are a match to TRBD1. With 5 bases clipped from V and 2 bases from J, the junction kept 14 bases outside the gene matches. Per the germline V gene, CDR1 is SGHAT and CDR2 is FQDESV (reference sequence). The CDR3 spans 18 residues. The CDR3 reads CASSRSAVGQPNTGELFF. CDR3 nucleotides: TGTGCCAGCAGCCGAAGTGCCGTGGGACAGCCAAACACCGGGGAGCTGTTTTTT.

This clonotype has a handful of counts. V and J are TRBV28 and TRBJ2-3; TRBD1 matches 7 bases. Trimming took 3 bases from V and 5 from J; bases not matched to a gene: 5. Germline loops: CDR1 MDHEN, CDR2 SYDVKM. This CDR3 has 14 amino acids. As DNA, the CDR3 is TGTGCCAGCAGTTTCCAGACAGGGCAAGATACGCAGTATTTT. Translated: CASSFQTGQDTQYF.

This clonotype was picked up a small number of times. V gene TRBV7-2 combines with J gene TRBJ2-1, with a tentative D call TRBD2 (5 bases). Germline loops: CDR1 SGHTA, CDR2 FQGNSA. The CDR3 extends over 16 amino acids. Trimming removed 1 base at V and 3 bases at J, with 13 bases between. This chain's CDR3 is CASSLEATTYYNEQFF. The DNA of the CDR3 is TGTGCCAGCAGCTTAGAGGCGACTACCTACTACAATGAGCAGTTCTTC. The entire variable domain, with the rest obtained from reference TRBV7-2 and TRBJ2-1, is as follows: GAGVSQSPSNKVTEKGKDVELRCDPISGHTALYWYRQSLGQGLEFLIYFQGNSAPDKSGLPSDRFSAERTGGSVSTLTIQRTQQEDSAVYLCASSLEATTYYNEQFFGPGTRLTVL.

This clonotype appeared many times. This sequence joins TRBV27 and TRBJ2-1; the D gene could be TRBD1 or TRBD2 (5 bases each). CDR3 length: 14 residues. Deletions cut 6 bases from V and 7 bases from J, with 16 bases between. Germline V lookup: CDR1 MNHEY, CDR2 SMNVEV (reference sequence). The CDR3 reads CASSLPGPRNEQFF. The CDR3 DNA follows: TGTGCCAGCAGCCTACCGGGACCGAGGAATGAGCAGTTCTTC.

In its sample, this clonotype was seen a few times. The genes are TRBV20-1 and TRBJ2-1; weak D call: TRBD1 (6 bases). There are 16 residues in the CDR3. CDR1 and CDR2 from the germline V gene are DFQATT and SNEGSKA (reference sequence). V shed 1 base and J shed 15 bases, with 28 bases lying between them. CDR3 nucleotides: TGCAGTGCTAGAGCAGGGGACCTCTACAATGATTGGGGTATGTTCTTC. The encoded protein is CSARAGDLYNDWGMFF.

V and J are TRBV19 and TRBJ2-7; TRBD2 matches 7 bases. V lost 4 bases and J lost 3; bases outside the gene matches: 9. The CDR3 covers 15 residues. Germline V CDR1 and CDR2: LNHDA, SQIVND (reference sequence). The CDR3 loop is CASSSGREGFYEQYF. CDR3 nucleotide sequence: TGTGCCAGTAGTAGCGGGAGAGAGGGCTTCTACGAGCAGTACTTC.

In this sample, this clonotype turned up a few times. The chain is built from TRBV29-1 and TRBJ2-2; unclear D gene. Trimming shortened V by 6 bases and J by 5 bases, and 7 bases separated the two germline ends. The CDR3 contains 11 residues. The V gene's germline CDR1 is SQVTM and CDR2 ANQGSEA. CDR3 sequence reads: CSVDGTGELFF. The CDR3 DNA is TGCAGCGTGGACGGGACCGGGGAGCTGTTTTTT.

Many counts were recorded for this clonotype. The rearrangement links TRBV5-1 to TRBJ1-1, with TRBD1 matching 7 bases. Germline CDR1 SGHRS, CDR2 YFSETQ. This CDR3 has 14 residues. V dropped 4 bases and J dropped 2; count of bases not matched to a gene: 5. The DNA for the CDR3 is TGCGCCAGCAGCGGCGGGACAGTCAACACTGAAGCTTTCTTT. It specifies CASSGGTVNTEAFF.

The chain employs TRBV18 and TRBJ1-2; tentatively, D is TRBD1 (6 bases). The germline gives CDR1 KGHSH, CDR2 LQKENI. CDR3 length equals 14 residues. V gave up 5 bases and J gave up 3 bases, with 13 bases separating them. The CDR3 sequence: CASSVQGSDYGYTF. CDR3 in DNA: TGTGCCAGCTCAGTACAGGGATCCGACTATGGCTACACCTTC.

This clonotype was observed at least ten times. The chain links TRBV21-1 to TRBJ2-3; TRBD1, the table's D call, lacks a check against the DNA. TRBV21-1 is a listed pseudogene. This CDR3 is 17 amino acids long. CDR3 amino acids: CASSAFGAAPLIDTQYF. The CDR3 DNA sequence: TGTGCCAGCAGCGCTTTCGGGGCGGCCCCGCTAATTGATACGCAGTATTTT.

This clonotype was observed many times. The germline gene is not matched at one end of the junction; a read error may be the cause. V gene TRBV12-3 or TRBV12-4 combines with J gene TRBJ1-1; D is unresolved. The CDR3 contains 14 residues. CDR3 sequence (DNA): TGCGCCAGCAGCTTGGGAGGCGTCAACACTGAAGCTTTCTTT. It specifies CASSLGGVNTEAFF.

The V gene is TRBV12-3 or TRBV12-4, the J gene TRBJ2-7; D is undetermined. CDR3 length: 16 amino acids. Trimming took off 0 bases at V and 3 bases at J, with 15 bases between the two ends. In DNA form, the CDR3 reads TGTGCCAGCAGTTTAGCGAGCGCCGTCTTGGGCTACGAGCAGTACTTC. It specifies CASSLASAVLGYEQYF.

The chain uses TRBV3-1 and TRBJ2-1; maybe TRBD2 (6 bases). This CDR3 is built from 16 residues. V dropped 1 base and J dropped 2 bases, with 12 bases sitting between them. CDR1 LGHDT and CDR2 YNNKEL come from the germline V gene (reference sequence). The CDR3 coding sequence is TGTGCCAGCAGCCAAGCGGTGGGACTTACCTACAATGAGCAGTTCTTC. Residues: CASSQAVGLTYNEQFF.

This clonotype was observed a few times. The genes are TRBV27 and TRBJ1-4, with D perhaps matching TRBD1 (5 bases). Germline CDR1 is MNHEY and CDR2 is SMNVEV (reference sequence). The CDR3 contains 15 residues. V lost 5 bases and J lost 4, with 14 bases in between. The CDR3 coding sequence is TGTGCCAGCAGTCCGGGATGGGGGTTTAATGAAAAACTGTTTTTT. It codes for CASSPGWGFNEKLFF.

This clonotype came up a few times. V gene TRBV25-1 combines with J gene TRBJ1-1, with D maybe TRBD1 (5 bases). The CDR3 totals 13 residues. Germline CDR1 MGHDK, CDR2 SYGVNS. The V and J ends lost 3 bases and 12 bases respectively, with 17 bases between them. CDR3 loop: CASSEGQGGVSFF. CDR3 coding DNA: TGTGCCAGCAGTGAGGGTCAGGGAGGGGTATCTTTCTTT. Complete variable domain (other parts from reference TRBV25-1 and TRBJ1-1): EADIYQTPRYLVIGTGKKITLECSQTMGHDKMYWYQQDPGMELHLIHYSYGVNSTEKGDLSSESTVSRIRTEHFPLTLESARPSHTSQYLCASSEGQGGVSFFGQGTRLTVV.

The CDR3 sequence: CASIPTSVDNEQFF. The CDR3 nucleotides read TGTGCCAGCATCCCGACTAGCGTGGACAATGAGCAGTTCTTC. V is TRBV21-1 and J is TRBJ2-1; the table's D gene call, TRBD2, was not cross checked with the DNA. TRBV21-1 is a pseudogene locus. The CDR3 is 14 amino acids.

There are a few counts of this clonotype. The chain links TRBV28 to TRBJ2-3, with D possibly TRBD1 on 6 matching bases. CDR1 is MDHEN and CDR2 is SYDVKM in the germline V gene. This CDR3 region has 14 residues. V lost 5 bases, J lost 4 bases, and 13 bases lay in between. The chain's CDR3 is CASSPITGSDTQYF. The DNA of the CDR3 is TGTGCCAGCAGTCCAATTACAGGGTCAGATACGCAGTATTTT.

The rearrangement joins TRBV10-3 to TRBJ2-2; the match to TRBD1 covers 7 bases. Per germline, CDR1 ENHRY and CDR2 SYGVKD. There are 18 residues in the CDR3. CDR3 nucleotide sequence: TGTACCTTCAGTCAAACCGTTACAGGGGTTAAGAACACCGGGGAGCTGTTTTTT. This translates into CTFSQTVTGVKNTGELFF.

The chain employs TRBV5-7 and TRBJ2-3; D is possibly TRBD2 (5 bases). TRBV5-7 is given ORF status, its function remaining uncertain. The CDR3 totals 15 residues. V was clipped by 2 bases and J by 0 bases, with 10 bases between them. The CDR3, as DNA: TGTGCCAGCAGCTTTAGTCGGGGTAGCACAGATACGCAGTATTTT. Amino acid sequence: CASSFSRGSTDTQYF.

In its sample, this clonotype was seen a few times. The V gene is TRBV7-3, the J gene TRBJ2-7; 10 bases match TRBD1. The ends lost 4 bases at V and 5 bases at J; junction bases unmatched: 8. In germline, CDR1 is SGHTA, CDR2 FQGTGA. The CDR3 consists of 15 residues. CDR3 DNA: TGTGCCAGCAGCTCGGGACAGGGGAGGGTTGACGAGCAGTACTTC. Amino acid sequence: CASSSGQGRVDEQYF.

This clonotype was detected ten times or more. The CDR3, as DNA: TGCGCCAGCAGCCAAGACCACCGGAGCGGTACTTTCTACGAGCAGTACTTC. It encodes CASSQDHRSGTFYEQYF. V is TRBV4-3 and J is TRBJ2-7; weak D call: TRBD2 (5 bases). The germline gives CDR1 LGHNA, CDR2 YSLEER. The CDR3 is made up of 17 amino acids. Trimming shortened V by 0 bases and J by 3 bases, and 18 bases separated the two germline ends.

This clonotype came up many times. The V call is TRBV12-3 or TRBV12-4, the J call TRBJ1-5, with TRBD1 matching 10 bases. V gave up 8 bases and J gave up 1 base; unmatched junction bases: 5. This CDR3 spans 15 amino acids. In DNA form, the CDR3 reads TGTGCCAGCCATCCGGGACAGGGGAGCAATCAGCCCCAGCATTTT. Its protein product is CASHPGQGSNQPQHF.

This clonotype was seen only a few times. The chain combines TRBV7-9 with TRBJ2-3, with TRBD1 identical over 8 bases. The CDR3 totals 15 residues. Germline CDR1 reads SEHNR; CDR2 reads FQNEAQ (reference sequence). Losses at the gene ends were 4 bases for V and 4 bases for J; bases not matched to a gene: 7. The CDR3 protein is CASSSGQGGPDTQYF. DNA of the CDR3: TGTGCCAGCAGCTCCGGACAGGGAGGCCCAGATACGCAGTATTTT.

This clonotype has more than one count but fewer than ten. V and J are TRBV12-3 or TRBV12-4 and TRBJ2-5; 11 bases align to TRBD2. V shed 6 bases, J shed 4 bases, and the junction held 10 bases outside the gene matches. The CDR3 contains 16 residues. CDR3 protein: CASSRISGGATETQYF. The CDR3 nucleotides are TGTGCCAGCAGCCGAATTAGCGGGGGGGCCACAGAGACCCAGTACTTC.

This rearrangement joins TRBV6-6 to TRBJ2-5, with D perhaps TRBD2 (6 bases). V lost 5 bases to trimming and J lost 5 bases, with 12 bases between them. This CDR3 comprises 13 residues. Germline V gene lookup returns CDR1 MNHNY and CDR2 SVGAGI (reference sequence). Here the CDR3 DNA reads TGTGCCAGCAGTCCCCTAGCGTTGGAGACCCAGTACTTC. Translated: CASSPLALETQYF.

CDR3 residues: CATLSQETQYF. In DNA, the CDR3 is TGTGCCACCCTCAGCCAGGAGACCCAGTACTTC. The chain has TRBV27 and TRBJ2-5; D remains ambiguous. In germline, CDR1 is MNHEY, CDR2 SMNVEV (reference sequence). The CDR3 covers 11 residues. The ends were cut back, 10 bases at V and 5 bases at J, with 11 bases in the middle.

In its sample, this clonotype was seen a few times. The rearrangement joins TRBV20-1 to TRBJ2-7; D call uncertain. This CDR3 region has 14 residues. V was trimmed by 0 bases and J by 0 bases, leaving 9 bases between them. The germline V gene has CDR1 DFQATT and CDR2 SNEGSKA (reference sequence). For the CDR3, the DNA is TGCAGTGCTAGAGATCCTACGAGCTCCTACGAGCAGTACTTC. Translated: CSARDPTSSYEQYF.

This clonotype came up a few times. The J gene is TRBJ2-2, the V gene TRBV15, with 7 bases matching TRBD1. The ends lost 8 bases at V and 2 bases at J; junction bases unmatched: 8. CDR1 is LNHNV and CDR2 is YYDKDF in the germline V gene (reference sequence). This CDR3 contains 15 residues. The CDR3 here is CATPVRQGNTGELFF. The CDR3 DNA follows: TGTGCCACCCCCGTCCGACAGGGCAACACCGGGGAGCTGTTTTTT.